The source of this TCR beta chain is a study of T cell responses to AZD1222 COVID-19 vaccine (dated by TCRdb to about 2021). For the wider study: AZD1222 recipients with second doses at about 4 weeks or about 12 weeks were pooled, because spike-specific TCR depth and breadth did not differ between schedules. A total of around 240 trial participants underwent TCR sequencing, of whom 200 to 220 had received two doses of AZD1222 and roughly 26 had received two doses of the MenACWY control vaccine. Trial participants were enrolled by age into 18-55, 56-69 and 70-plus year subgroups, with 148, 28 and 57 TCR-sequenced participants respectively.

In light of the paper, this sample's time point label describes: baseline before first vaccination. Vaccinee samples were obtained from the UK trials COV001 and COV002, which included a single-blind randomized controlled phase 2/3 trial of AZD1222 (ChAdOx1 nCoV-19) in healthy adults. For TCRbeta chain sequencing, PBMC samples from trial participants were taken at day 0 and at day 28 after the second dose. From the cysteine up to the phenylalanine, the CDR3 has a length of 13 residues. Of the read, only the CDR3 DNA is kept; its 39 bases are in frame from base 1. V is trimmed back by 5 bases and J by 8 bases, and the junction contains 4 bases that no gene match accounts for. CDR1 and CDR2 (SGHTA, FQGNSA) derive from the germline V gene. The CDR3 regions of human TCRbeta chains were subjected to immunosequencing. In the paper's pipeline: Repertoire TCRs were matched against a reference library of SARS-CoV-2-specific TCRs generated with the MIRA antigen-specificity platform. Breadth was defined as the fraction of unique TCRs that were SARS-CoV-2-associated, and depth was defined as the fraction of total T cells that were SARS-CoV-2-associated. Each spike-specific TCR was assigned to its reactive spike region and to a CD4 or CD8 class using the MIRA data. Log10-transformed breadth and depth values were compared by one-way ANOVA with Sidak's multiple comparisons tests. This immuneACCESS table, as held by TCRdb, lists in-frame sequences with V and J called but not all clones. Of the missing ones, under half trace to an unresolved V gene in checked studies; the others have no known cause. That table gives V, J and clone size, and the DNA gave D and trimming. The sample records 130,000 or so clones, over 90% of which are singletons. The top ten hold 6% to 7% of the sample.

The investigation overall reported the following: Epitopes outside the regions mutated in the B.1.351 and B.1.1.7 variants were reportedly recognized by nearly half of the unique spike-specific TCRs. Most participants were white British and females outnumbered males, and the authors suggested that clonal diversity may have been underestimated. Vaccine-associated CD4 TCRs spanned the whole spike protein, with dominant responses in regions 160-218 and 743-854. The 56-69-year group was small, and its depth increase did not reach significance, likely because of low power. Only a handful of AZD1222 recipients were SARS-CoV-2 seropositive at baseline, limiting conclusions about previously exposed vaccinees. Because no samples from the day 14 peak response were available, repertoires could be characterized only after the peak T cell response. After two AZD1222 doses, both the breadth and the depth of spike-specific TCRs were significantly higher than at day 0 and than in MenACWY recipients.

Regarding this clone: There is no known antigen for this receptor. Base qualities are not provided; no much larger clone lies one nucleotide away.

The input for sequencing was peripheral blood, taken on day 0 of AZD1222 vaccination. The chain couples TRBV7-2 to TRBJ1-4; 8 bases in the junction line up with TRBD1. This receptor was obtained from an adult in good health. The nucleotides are TGTGCCAGCAGCGTTCGACAGGGGGAAAAACTGTTTTTT. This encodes CASSVRQGEKLFF.